The sequence of this T cell receptor beta chain was determined in a study of beta chain features in type 1 diabetes. Study-level points and caveats: In all four CD4+ subsets, TCRB CDR3 length was significantly, moderately reduced in type 1 diabetes. Patients' naive, central memory and regulatory TCRB repertoires appeared more alike than those of healthy donors. An over-representation of cells with high TCR expression could result from cDNA sequencing.

Based on CD45RO/CCR7/CD25/CD127/CD95/CD27, CD4+ regulatory, stem cell-like memory, naive and central memory cells were sorted. Every bit of the isolated RNA underwent reverse transcription, so sequencing read expressed TCRB transcripts. Profiling relied on immunoSEQ multiplex PCR, and the TCRdb table lists in-frame clones only, not all of them. The sample consists of approximately 470,000 clones, 30% of them appearing once. Only a few counts were recorded for this clone. The antigen remains undetermined. Material for sequencing was naive CD4+ T cells from blood. The TCR comes from a man aged 18 to 29 in good health.

CDR3 nucleotide sequence: TGCAGCTCCCGTGGGGACAGGGTCGGCGAGCAGTACTTC. Amino acids: CSSRGDRVGEQYF. The V call is TRBV29-1, the J call TRBJ2-7; TRBD1 aligns across 9 bases. This CDR3 region has 13 residues. Germline lookup yields CDR1 SQVTM and CDR2 ANQGSEA. V lost 8 bases and J lost 6; bases outside the gene matches: 11.